This TCR beta chain was recovered during a study of T cells in Graves' hyperthyroidism and ophthalmopathy (dated by TCRdb to the late 2010s). Turning to the overall study: To identify distinguishing TCR V-J signatures, a discovery cohort of roughly 100 patients was used, comprising 43 with Graves' ophthalmopathy and around 57 with stable Graves' hyperthyroidism. Prospective prediction of ophthalmopathy was tested in an independent validation cohort of 18 to 20 hyperthyroidism patients and 15 to 17 patients who later progressed to ophthalmopathy. The 100 discovery patients were randomly split 7:3 into training and test sets. Thyroid tissue and blood T-cell repertoires from about 6 Graves' hyperthyroidism patients were also compared in the study. Following sampling, methimazole starting at 30 mg daily was given to hyperthyroidism patients, and high-dose intravenous methylprednisolone was given to ophthalmopathy patients. The paper reports TCR Vbeta CDR3 sequencing of some 140 peripheral blood samples: around 41 ophthalmopathy, fewer than 80 hyperthyroidism and around 17 progressor patients. Beyond this particular receptor, the publication reports: Most expanded thyroid clonotypes (frequency above 0.001) were also found in blood, which suggests that blood repertoires may mirror thyroid immune responses. In validation, the model predicted progression to ophthalmopathy a median of approximately 6.6 months before onset, with around 70% sensitivity and 72.22% specificity. Sample size was not statistically predetermined, and blinding of investigators to group allocation was not performed. A model built on a 13 V-J signature distinguished ophthalmopathy from stable hyperthyroidism, reaching 85% to 90% sensitivity and around 81% specificity in cross-validation and 80%/75% in testing.

Regarding this clonotype: Its antigen specificity is not known. No much larger clone exists at a distance of one base, and base qualities are not known.

V loses 1 base, J loses 2 bases, and the germline ends lie 12 bases apart. Inclusive of the bounding cysteine and phenylalanine, the CDR3 is 16 residues long. The sequence is cut down to CDR3 DNA, 48 bases in frame from base 1. CDR1 and CDR2 (MGHRA, YSYEKL) derive from the germline V gene. The TCR beta CDR3 regions were amplified from the RNA transcripts. For the first round of RT-PCR on the TCR CDR3, the HTBI primer set was used together with the Qiagen OneStep RT-PCR kit. Libraries were constructed in a second round of multiplex PCR, after which size selection and purification were carried out. The libraries were sequenced on an Illumina HiSeq2000 using paired-end 100 bp reads. The authors' pipeline ran thus. SOAPnuke was used to process the raw data, removing reads that contained adapters or uncalled bases, had a mean Phred below 15, or lacked an exact match to the constant primer or identifier. COPE v1.2.5 was used to merge the high-quality paired reads, and each unique nucleotide sequence was defined as a clonotype. MiTCR v1.1 was used to align clonotypes to the IMGT TRBV, TRBD and TRBJ reference segments. The analysis was restricted to V-J combinations with a frequency above 0.0001, which together covered roughly 99% of the repertoires. A TCS score was defined as the ratio of F50 (clonal expansion) to E x V (chaos), with BLOSUM62-based TCRdist applied between CDR3 peptides within each V-J. Welch's t-statistics and random forest reduced approximately 520 V-J features to 13, which were used in a naive Bayes classifier (R e1071). Thyroid-blood repertoire similarity was quantified with the Morisita-Horn index. Clones were called with MiXCR by TCRdb after fastp trimmed the public reads at Q25, and only in-frame beta chains were retained. CDR3 protein duplicates are merged, each entry listing the most common genes and DNA. The V and J calls reflect TCRdb's pipeline rather than the authors' work. This sample gives 450,000 to 700,000 distinct CDR3 sequences in total; more than 45% of them show up just once. The ten largest clones capture 19% of the sample.

Patients with uncontrolled infections, other autoimmune diseases, pregnancy or lactation were excluded. Diagnoses were established on the basis of clinical symptoms, serum thyroxine and TRAb, thyroid ultrasound, and orbital computed tomography. Total RNA was extracted using Trizol reagent, and RNA quality was assessed on an Agilent 2100 Bioanalyzer. The sequenced sample was peripheral blood or thyroid tissue (not recorded which). The sequence was collected from an adult woman with Graves' disease, either hyperthyroidism or ophthalmopathy (not recorded which). The chain links TRBV4-1 with TRBJ1-3; the D gene is possibly TRBD1, with 6 bases matching. The DNA sequence is TGCGCCAGCAGCCAAGTACCGGGGGCCACTGGAAACACCATATATTTT. Its translation reads: CASSQVPGATGNTIYF.